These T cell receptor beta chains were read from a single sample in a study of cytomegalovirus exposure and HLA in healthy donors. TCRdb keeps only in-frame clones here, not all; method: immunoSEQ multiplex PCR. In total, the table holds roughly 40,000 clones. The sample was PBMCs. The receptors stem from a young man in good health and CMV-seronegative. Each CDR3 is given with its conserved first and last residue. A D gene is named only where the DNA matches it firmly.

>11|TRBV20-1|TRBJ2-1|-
CSARDFNEQFF
TGCAGTGCTAGGGACTTCAATGAGCAGTTCTTC
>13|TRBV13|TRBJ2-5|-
CASSLPVSETQYF
TGTGCCAGCAGCCTCCCGGTTTCAGAGACCCAGTACTTC
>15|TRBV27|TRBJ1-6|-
CASSIGHLKESPLHF
TGTGCCAGCAGTATTGGACACCTTAAGGAGTCACCCCTCCACTTT
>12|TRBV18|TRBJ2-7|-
CASSLLSGEQYF
TGTGCCAGCTCACTTCTCTCGGGCGAGCAGTACTTC
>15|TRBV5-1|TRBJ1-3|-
CASSLDGVTGNTIYF
TGCGCCAGCAGCTTGGATGGAGTTACTGGAAACACCATATATTTT
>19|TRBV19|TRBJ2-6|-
CASSIQGPALFSGANVLTF
TGTGCCAGTAGTATTCAGGGTCCCGCTTTGTTCTCTGGGGCCAACGTCCTGACTTTC
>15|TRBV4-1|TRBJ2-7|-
CASSLEGQTNYEQYF
TGCGCCAGCAGCCTGGAGGGACAGACAAACTACGAGCAGTACTTC
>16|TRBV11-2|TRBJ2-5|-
CASSPTPGAGQETQYF
TGTGCCAGCAGCCCAACCCCCGGTGCGGGCCAAGAGACCCAGTACTTC
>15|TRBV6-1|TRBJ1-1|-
CASSLSATVNTEAFF
TGTGCCAGCAGCCTCTCAGCGACAGTGAACACTGAAGCTTTCTTT
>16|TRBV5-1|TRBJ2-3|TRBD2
CASSLESGRGIDTQYF
TGCGCCAGCAGCTTGGAAAGCGGGAGGGGGATAGATACGCAGTATTTT
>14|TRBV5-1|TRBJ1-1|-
CASSSEDSHTEAFF
TGCGCCAGCAGCTCAGAGGACAGTCACACTGAAGCTTTCTTT
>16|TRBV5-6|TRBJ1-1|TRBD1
CASSLWGQLMNTEAFF
TGTGCCAGCAGCTTGTGGGGACAGCTCATGAACACTGAAGCTTTCTTT
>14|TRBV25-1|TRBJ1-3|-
CASSGNRAGNTIYF
TGTGCCAGCAGTGGCAACAGGGCCGGAAACACCATATATTTT
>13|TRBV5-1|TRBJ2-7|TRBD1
CASSLQGVYEQYF
TGCGCCAGCAGCTTGCAGGGGGTCTACGAGCAGTACTTC
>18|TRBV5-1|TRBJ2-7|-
CASSASLGTTLLLYEQYF
TGCGCCAGCAGCGCAAGCCTCGGGACAACTCTACTTTTATACGAGCAGTACTTC
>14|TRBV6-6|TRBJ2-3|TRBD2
CASRGGWNTDTQYF
TGTGCCAGCCGGGGGGGCTGGAACACAGATACGCAGTATTTT
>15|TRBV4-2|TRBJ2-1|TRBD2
CASSQLTSGDNEQFF
TGTGCCAGCAGCCAGTTGACTAGCGGGGACAATGAGCAGTTCTTC
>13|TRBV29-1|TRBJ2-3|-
CSGSRGLPDTQYF
TGCAGCGGGTCAAGGGGGTTACCGGATACGCAGTATTTT
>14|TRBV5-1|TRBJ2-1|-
CASSLDRDSSQELF
TGCGCCAGCAGCTTGGACCGGGACTCGTCCCAGGAGCTCTTC